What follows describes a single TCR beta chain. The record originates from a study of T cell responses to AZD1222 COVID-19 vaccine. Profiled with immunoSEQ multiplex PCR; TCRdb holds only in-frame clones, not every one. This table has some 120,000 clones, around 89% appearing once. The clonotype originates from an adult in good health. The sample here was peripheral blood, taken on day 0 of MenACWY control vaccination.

The CDR3 sequence: CASSRSLDRQSHYEQYF. The CDR3 bases are TGTGCCAGCAGCCGATCCTTGGACAGACAATCCCACTACGAGCAGTACTTC. V and J are TRBV5-5 and TRBJ2-7; TRBD1 is a possible D gene (6 bases). V was cut by 4 bases and J by 3 bases, with 23 bases left in between. From germline, CDR1 is SGHKS and CDR2 YYEKEE (reference sequence). The CDR3 spans 17 residues.